What follows are 8 T cell receptor beta chains derived from one specimen sequenced in a study of vaccination and CD4 T cells after COVID-19. TCRdb re-analysed the PCR reads in MiXCR, keeping a single row per CDR3 protein. The sample records 21,000 or so distinct CDR3 sequences, around 50% being singletons. The sample in question was CD4+ T cells from blood, obtained before SARS-CoV-2 vaccination. The receptor source for this set is a human donor who had recovered from COVID-19.

V and J are TRBV15 and TRBJ1-5; D may be TRBD1 (6 bases). The CDR3 runs 14 residues. The germline V and J ends were trimmed by 6 bases and 4 bases, with 13 bases remaining between them. Germline CDR1 reads LNHNV; CDR2 reads YYDKDF (reference sequence). This CDR3 reads CATSTGFRNQPQHF. CDR3 coding DNA: TGTGCCACCAGTACAGGGTTTCGGAATCAGCCCCAGCATTTT.

The chain employs TRBV20-1 and TRBJ1-4; D perhaps matches TRBD1 (6 bases). Germline V CDR1 and CDR2: DFQATT, SNEGSKA (reference sequence). This CDR3 is 13 amino acids long. V was clipped by 5 bases and J by 11 bases, with 18 bases between them. CDR3 residues: CSALPLGGRKLFF. The CDR3 region has the DNA TGCAGTGCTCTCCCCTTGGGGGGCCGGAAACTGTTTTTT.

This clonotype has just one count. The rearrangement joins TRBV2 to TRBJ2-3, with D possibly being TRBD2 (6 bases). Germline CDR1 and CDR2: SNHLY and FYNNEI. V was trimmed by 8 bases and J by 5 bases, leaving 14 bases between them. CDR3 size: 13 residues. CDR3 residues: CASERVIQDTQYF. The CDR3, as DNA: TGTGCCAGCGAGCGGGTCATTCAAGATACGCAGTATTTT.

The genes are TRBV27 and TRBJ2-5, with TRBD1 matching over 7 bases. The CDR3 sequence is 16 residues long. V was pared by 2 bases and J by 2 bases, with 8 bases of the junction left unmatched. Germline V CDR1 and CDR2: MNHEY, SMNVEV (reference sequence). The CDR3 nucleotides read TGTGCCAGCAGTTTAACCCCAGGGGGTCTACAAGAGACCCAGTACTTC. It specifies CASSLTPGGLQETQYF.

V is TRBV6-1 and J is TRBJ1-2, with a tentative D call TRBD1 (6 bases). This CDR3 is 15 amino acids long. V was clipped by 5 bases and J by 1 base, with 14 bases between them. Germline-derived CDR1 and CDR2 are MNHNS and SASEGT. CDR3 protein: CASSTGTPLNYGYTF. For the CDR3, the DNA is TGTGCCAGCAGTACCGGGACACCACTTAACTATGGCTACACCTTC.

The V call is TRBV7-2, the J call TRBJ2-5; D uncertain. Germline-derived CDR1 and CDR2 are SGHTA and FQGNSA. The CDR3 has 14 amino acids. Trimming shortened V by 2 bases and J by 4 bases, and 11 bases separated the two germline ends. Here the CDR3 DNA reads TGTGCCAGCAGCTTAAATAGGGTCGGAGAGACCCAGTACTTC. Translation: CASSLNRVGETQYF.

V usage is TRBV11-2 and J usage is TRBJ1-2; the D is unclear. The ends were cut back, 5 bases at V and 4 bases at J, with 17 bases in the middle. Germline lookup yields CDR1 SGHAT and CDR2 FQNNGV. This CDR3 is built from 15 residues. CDR3 sequence reads: CASSVGLIGAYGYTF. The CDR3, as DNA: TGTGCCAGCAGCGTTGGGCTAATAGGAGCCTATGGCTACACCTTC.

V and J are TRBV6-1 and TRBJ2-1; 10 bases line up with TRBD2. This CDR3 has 13 amino acids. CDR1 MNHNS and CDR2 SASEGT come from the germline V gene. V was pared by 7 bases and J by 10 bases, with 7 bases of the junction left unmatched. Here the CDR3 reads CASTRAGGGEQFF. CDR3 coding DNA: TGTGCCAGCACCCGAGCGGGAGGGGGCGAGCAGTTCTTC.